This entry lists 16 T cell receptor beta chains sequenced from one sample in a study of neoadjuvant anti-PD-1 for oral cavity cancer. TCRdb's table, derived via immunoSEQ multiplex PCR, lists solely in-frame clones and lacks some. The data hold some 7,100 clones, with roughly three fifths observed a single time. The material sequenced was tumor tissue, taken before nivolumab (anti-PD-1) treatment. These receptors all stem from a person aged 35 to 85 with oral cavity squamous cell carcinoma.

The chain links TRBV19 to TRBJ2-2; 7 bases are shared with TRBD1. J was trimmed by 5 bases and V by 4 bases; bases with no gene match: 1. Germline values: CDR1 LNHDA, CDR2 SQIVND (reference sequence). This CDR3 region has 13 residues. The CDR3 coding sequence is TGTGCCAGTAGTAGACAGGGAACCGGGGAGCTGTTTTTT. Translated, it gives CASSRQGTGELFF.

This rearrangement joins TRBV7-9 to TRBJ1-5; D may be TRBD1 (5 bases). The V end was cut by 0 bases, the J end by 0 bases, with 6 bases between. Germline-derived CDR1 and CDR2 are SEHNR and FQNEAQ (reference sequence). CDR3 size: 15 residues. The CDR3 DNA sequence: TGTGCCAGCAGCTTAGCGGGGGATAGCAATCAGCCCCAGCATTTT. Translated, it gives CASSLAGDSNQPQHF.

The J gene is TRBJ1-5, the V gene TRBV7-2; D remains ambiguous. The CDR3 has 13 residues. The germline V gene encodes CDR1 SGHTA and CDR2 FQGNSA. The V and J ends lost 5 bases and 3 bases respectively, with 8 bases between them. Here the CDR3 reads CASSRYFNQPQHF. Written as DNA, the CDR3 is TGTGCCAGCAGCCGTTACTTCAATCAGCCCCAGCATTTT.

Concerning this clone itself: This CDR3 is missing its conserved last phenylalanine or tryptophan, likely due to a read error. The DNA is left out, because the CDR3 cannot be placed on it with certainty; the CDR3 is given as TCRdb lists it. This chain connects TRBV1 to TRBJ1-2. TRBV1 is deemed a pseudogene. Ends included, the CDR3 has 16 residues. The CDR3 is CTSRFKSLCEDLWLHL.

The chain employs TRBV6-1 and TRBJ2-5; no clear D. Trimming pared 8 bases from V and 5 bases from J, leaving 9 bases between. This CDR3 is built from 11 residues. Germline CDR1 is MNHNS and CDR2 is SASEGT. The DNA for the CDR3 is TGTGCCAGCGGAAGGTGGGAGACCCAGTACTTC. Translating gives CASGRWETQYF.

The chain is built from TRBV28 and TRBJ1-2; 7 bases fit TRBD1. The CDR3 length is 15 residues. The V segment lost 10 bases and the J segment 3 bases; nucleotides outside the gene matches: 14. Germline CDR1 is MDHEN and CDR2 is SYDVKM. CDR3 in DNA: TGTGCCACCTTCGGTTGGGGACAGAACTACTATGGCTACACCTTC. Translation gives CATFGWGQNYYGYTF.

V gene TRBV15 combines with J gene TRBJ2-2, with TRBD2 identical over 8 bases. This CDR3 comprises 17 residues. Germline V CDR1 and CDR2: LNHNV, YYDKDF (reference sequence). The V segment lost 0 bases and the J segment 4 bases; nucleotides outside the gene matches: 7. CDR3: CATSRDPREGRTGELFF. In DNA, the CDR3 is TGTGCCACCAGCAGAGATCCCCGGGAGGGCCGCACCGGGGAGCTGTTTTTT.

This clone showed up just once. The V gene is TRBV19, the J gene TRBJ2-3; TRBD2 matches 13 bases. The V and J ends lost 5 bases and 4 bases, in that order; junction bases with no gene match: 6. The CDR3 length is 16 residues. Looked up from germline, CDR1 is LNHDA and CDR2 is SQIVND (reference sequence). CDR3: CASSPRLAGGSDTQYF. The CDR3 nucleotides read TGTGCCAGTAGTCCCCGACTAGCGGGGGGATCAGATACGCAGTATTTT.

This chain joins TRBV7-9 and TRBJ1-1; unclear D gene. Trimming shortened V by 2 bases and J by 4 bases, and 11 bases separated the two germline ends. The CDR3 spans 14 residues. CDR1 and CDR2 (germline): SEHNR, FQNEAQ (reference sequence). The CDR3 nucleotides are TGTGCCAGCAGCTTAACCGGGGTACGCACTGAAGCTTTCTTT. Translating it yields CASSLTGVRTEAFF.

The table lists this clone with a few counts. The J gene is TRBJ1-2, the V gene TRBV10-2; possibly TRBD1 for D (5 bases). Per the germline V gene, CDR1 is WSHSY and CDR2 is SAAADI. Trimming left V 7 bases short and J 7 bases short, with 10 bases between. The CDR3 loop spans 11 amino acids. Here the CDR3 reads CASNEQAGYTF. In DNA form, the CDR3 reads TGCGCCAGCAATGAACAGGCTGGCTACACCTTC.

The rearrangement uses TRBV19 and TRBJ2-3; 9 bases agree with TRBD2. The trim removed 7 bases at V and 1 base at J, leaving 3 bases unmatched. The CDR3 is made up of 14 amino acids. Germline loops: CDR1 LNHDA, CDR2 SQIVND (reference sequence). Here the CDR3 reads CASNSGGGTDTQYF. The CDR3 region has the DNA TGTGCCAGTAATAGCGGGGGTGGCACAGATACGCAGTATTTT.

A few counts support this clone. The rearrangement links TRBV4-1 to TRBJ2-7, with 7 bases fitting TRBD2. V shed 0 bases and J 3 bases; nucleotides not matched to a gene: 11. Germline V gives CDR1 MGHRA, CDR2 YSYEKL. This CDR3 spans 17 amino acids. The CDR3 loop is CASSQDPAGALRYEQYF. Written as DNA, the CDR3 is TGCGCCAGCAGCCAAGATCCCGCGGGAGCCCTCCGCTACGAGCAGTACTTC.

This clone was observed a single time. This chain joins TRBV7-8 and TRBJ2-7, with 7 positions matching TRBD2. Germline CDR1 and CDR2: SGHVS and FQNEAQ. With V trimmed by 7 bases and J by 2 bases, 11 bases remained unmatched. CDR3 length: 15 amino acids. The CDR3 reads CASNPPGTMPYEQYF. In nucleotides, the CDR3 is TGTGCCAGCAATCCGCCGGGGACTATGCCCTACGAGCAGTACTTC. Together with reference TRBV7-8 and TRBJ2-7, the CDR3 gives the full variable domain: GAGVSQSPRYKVAKRGQDVALRCDPISGHVSLFWYQQALGQGPEFLTYFQNEAQLDKSGLPSDRFFAERPEGSVSTLKIQRTQQEDSAVYLCASNPPGTMPYEQYFGPGTRLTVT.

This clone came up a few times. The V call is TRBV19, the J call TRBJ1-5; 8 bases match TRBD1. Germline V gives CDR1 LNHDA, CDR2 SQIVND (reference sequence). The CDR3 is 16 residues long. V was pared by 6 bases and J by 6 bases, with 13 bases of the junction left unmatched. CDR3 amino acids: CASSPPGQGGGQPQHF. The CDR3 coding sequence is TGTGCCAGTAGCCCTCCCGGACAGGGTGGGGGTCAGCCCCAGCATTTT.

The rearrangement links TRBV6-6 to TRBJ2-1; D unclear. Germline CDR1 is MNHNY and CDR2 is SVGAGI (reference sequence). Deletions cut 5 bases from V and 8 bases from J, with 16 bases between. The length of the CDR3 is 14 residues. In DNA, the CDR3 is TGTGCCAGCAGTCCGGGCCTCGCGACCCATGAGCAGTTCTTC. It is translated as CASSPGLATHEQFF.

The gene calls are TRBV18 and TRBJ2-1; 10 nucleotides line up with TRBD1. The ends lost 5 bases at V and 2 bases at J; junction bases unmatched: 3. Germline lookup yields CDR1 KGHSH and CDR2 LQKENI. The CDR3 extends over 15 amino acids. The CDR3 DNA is TGTGCCAGCTCAACCGGGACAGGGGCCTACAATGAGCAGTTCTTC. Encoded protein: CASSTGTGAYNEQFF.